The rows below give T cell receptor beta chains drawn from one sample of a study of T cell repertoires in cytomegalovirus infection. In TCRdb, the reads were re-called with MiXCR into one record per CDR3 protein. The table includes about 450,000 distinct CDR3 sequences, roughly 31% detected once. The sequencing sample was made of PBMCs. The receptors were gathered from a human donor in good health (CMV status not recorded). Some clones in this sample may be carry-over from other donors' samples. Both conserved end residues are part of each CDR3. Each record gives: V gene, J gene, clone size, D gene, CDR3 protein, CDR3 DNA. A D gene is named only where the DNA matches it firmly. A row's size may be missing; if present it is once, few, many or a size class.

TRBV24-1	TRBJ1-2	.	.	CATSDPGTAGYTF	TGTGCCACCAGTGACCCTGGGACGGCCGGCTACACCTTC
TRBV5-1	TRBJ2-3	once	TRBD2	CASSLYTSGPSTDTQYF	TGCGCCAGCAGCTTGTATACTAGCGGCCCCAGCACAGATACGCAGTATTTT
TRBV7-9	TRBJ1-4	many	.	CASSFGGRSEKLFF	TGTGCCAGCAGCTTTGGAGGGCGAAGCGAAAAACTGTTTTTT
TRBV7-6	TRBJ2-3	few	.	CASSPTGTLSTDTQYF	TGTGCCAGCAGCCCTACCGGGACCCTCAGCACAGATACGCAGTATTTT
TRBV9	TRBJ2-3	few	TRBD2	CAVLRGLGHLDPSTDTQYF	TGTGCCGTCCTTCGGGGACTAGGGCACTTAGATCCTAGCACAGATACGCAGTATTTT
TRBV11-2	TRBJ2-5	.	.	CASSAGLYHLQETQYF	TGTGCCAGCAGCGCGGGACTTTACCATTTACAAGAGACCCAGTACTTC
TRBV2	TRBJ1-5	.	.	CASSERSGQSNQPQHF	TGTGCCAGCAGTGAACGGTCAGGGCAAAGCAATCAGCCCCAGCATTTT
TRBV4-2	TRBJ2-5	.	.	CASSPVRDQETQYF	TGTGCCAGCAGCCCGGTTAGGGACCAAGAGACCCAGTACTTC
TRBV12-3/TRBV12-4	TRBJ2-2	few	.	CASSLVVGGTGELFF	TGTGCCAGCAGTTTAGTCGTCGGGGGCACCGGGGAGCTGTTTTTT
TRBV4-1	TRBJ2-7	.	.	CASSQEGQWAATVEQYF	TGCGCCAGCAGCCAAGAGGGCCAATGGGCGGCAACAGTCGAGCAGTACTTC
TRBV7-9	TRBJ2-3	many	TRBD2	CASGRGGASDTQYF	TGTGCCAGCGGACGCGGGGGGGCCTCAGATACGCAGTATTTT
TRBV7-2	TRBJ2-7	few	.	CASSFDSLYEQYF	TGTGCCAGCAGCTTTGACAGCCTCTACGAGCAGTACTTC
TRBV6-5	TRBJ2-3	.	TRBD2	CASSYGTSQADTQYF	TGTGCCAGCAGTTACGGGACTAGTCAGGCAGATACGCAGTATTTT
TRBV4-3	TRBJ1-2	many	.	CASSQEGGAYGYTF	TGCGCCAGCAGCCAAGAGGGTGGAGCCTATGGCTACACCTTC
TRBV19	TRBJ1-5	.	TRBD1	CASSIQGERPQHF	TGTGCCAGTAGTATCCAGGGGGAGAGGCCCCAGCATTTT
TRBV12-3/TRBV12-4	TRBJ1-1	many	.	CASSFMGQNTEAFF	TGTGCCAGCAGTTTCATGGGACAGAACACTGAAGCTTTCTTT
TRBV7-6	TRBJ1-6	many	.	CASSPGGSVSPLHF	TGTGCCAGCAGCCCAGGAGGGTCGGTGTCACCCCTCCACTTT
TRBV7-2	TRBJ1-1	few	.	CASSLGAEMNTEAFF	TGTGCCAGCAGCTTAGGCGCGGAGATGAACACTGAAGCTTTCTTT
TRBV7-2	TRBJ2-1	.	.	CASRPGLLNNETFF	TGTGCCAGCAGACCGGGTCTACTCAATAATGAGACGTTCTTC
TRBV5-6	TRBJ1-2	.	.	CASSLRPLGGAYYGYTF	TGTGCCAGCAGCTTGAGACCCTTAGGGGGAGCGTACTATGGCTACACCTTC
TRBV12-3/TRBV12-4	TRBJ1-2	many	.	CASSFEGNSYGYTF	TGTGCCAGCAGTTTTGAGGGGAACAGCTATGGCTACACCTTC
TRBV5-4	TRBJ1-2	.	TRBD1	CASSFRQGFNYGYTF	TGTGCCAGCAGCTTTCGACAGGGATTTAACTATGGCTACACCTTC
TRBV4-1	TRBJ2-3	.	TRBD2	CASSQRPLTGGTDTQYF	TGCGCCAGCAGCCAAAGGCCTCTCACGGGGGGGACAGATACGCAGTATTTT
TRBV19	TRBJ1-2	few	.	CASSKWQGDGYTF	TGTGCCAGTAGTAAATGGCAGGGAGATGGCTACACCTTC
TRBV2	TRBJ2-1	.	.	CASSSPWGNEQFF	TGTGCCAGCAGCTCTCCTTGGGGCAATGAGCAGTTCTTC
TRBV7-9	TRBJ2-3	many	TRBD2	CASSFLAGGTDTQYF	TGTGCCAGCAGCTTCCTAGCGGGGGGGACAGATACGCAGTATTTT
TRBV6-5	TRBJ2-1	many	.	CASSDQGRVNEQFF	TGTGCCAGCAGTGACCAGGGAAGGGTCAATGAGCAGTTCTTC
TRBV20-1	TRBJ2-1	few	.	CSAPHGTTRGEQFF	TGCAGTGCTCCCCACGGGACTACCAGGGGTGAGCAGTTCTTC
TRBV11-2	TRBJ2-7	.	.	CASSLDPLVEQYF	TGTGCCAGCAGCTTAGACCCCCTCGTCGAGCAGTACTTC
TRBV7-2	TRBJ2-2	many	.	CASSLGRANTGELFF	TGTGCCAGCAGCTTAGGCAGGGCCAACACCGGGGAGCTGTTTTTT
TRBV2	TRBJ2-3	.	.	CASSTGPSLTDTQYF	TGTGCCAGCAGTACGGGACCCAGCCTCACAGATACGCAGTATTTT
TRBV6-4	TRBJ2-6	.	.	CASSETGSSSGANVLTF	TGTGCCAGCAGTGAAACGGGGTCCAGCTCTGGGGCCAACGTCCTGACTTTC
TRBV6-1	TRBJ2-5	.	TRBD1	CASSKQGFLDQETQYF	TGTGCCAGCAGCAAACAGGGGTTTTTAGACCAAGAGACCCAGTACTTC
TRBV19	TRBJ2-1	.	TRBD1	CASMRDRGFYNEQFF	TGTGCCAGTATGAGGGACAGGGGATTTTACAATGAGCAGTTCTTC
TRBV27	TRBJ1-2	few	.	CASNPYSGGNYGYTF	TGTGCCAGCAACCCCTACAGTGGGGGTAACTATGGCTACACCTTC
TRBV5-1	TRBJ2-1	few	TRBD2	CASSLQAGGLHEQFF	TGCGCCAGCAGCTTGCAAGCGGGGGGGCTCCATGAGCAGTTCTTC
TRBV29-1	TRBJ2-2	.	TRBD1	CSVELRTGSTGELFF	TGCAGCGTTGAACTCCGGACAGGGTCAACCGGGGAGCTGTTTTTT
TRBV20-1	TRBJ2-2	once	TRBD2	CSARDERGGTGELFF	TGCAGTGCTAGAGATGAGCGGGGGGGTACCGGGGAGCTGTTTTTT
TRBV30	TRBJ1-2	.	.	CAWRGGLNNYGYTF	TGTGCCTGGAGGGGGGGACTGAATAACTATGGCTACACCTTC
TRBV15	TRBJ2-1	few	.	CATSLSSTNYNEQFF	TGTGCCACCAGCCTTAGTAGTACAAATTACAATGAGCAGTTCTTC
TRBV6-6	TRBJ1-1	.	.	CASSYRSTGNTEAFF	TGTGCCAGCAGTTACCGCTCTACAGGGAACACTGAAGCTTTCTTT
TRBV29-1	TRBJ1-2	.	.	CSVEPVATRGYTF	TGCAGCGTCGAACCGGTCGCTACGCGTGGCTACACCTTC
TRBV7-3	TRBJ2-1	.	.	CASSLNRVNEQFF	TGTGCCAGCAGCTTAAACAGGGTGAACGAGCAGTTCTTC
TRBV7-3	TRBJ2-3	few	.	CASSARGGYTDTQYF	TGTGCCAGCAGCGCCAGGGGGGGATACACAGATACGCAGTATTTT
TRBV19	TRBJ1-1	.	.	CASNALGTEAFF	TGTGCCAGTAACGCCCTTGGCACTGAAGCTTTCTTT
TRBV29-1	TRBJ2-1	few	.	CSVENPGGASSYNEQFF	TGCAGCGTTGAAAATCCAGGTGGGGCCAGCTCCTACAATGAGCAGTTCTTC
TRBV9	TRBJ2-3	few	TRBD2	CASSALAGNTQYF	TGTGCCAGCAGCGCTCTAGCGGGGAATACGCAGTATTTT